This T cell receptor (beta chain) was captured in a study of blood T cells in healthy people across ages. Study details: Capturing about one barcoded beta molecule per two T cells was achieved by template switching. Study-level points and caveats: Total diversity from one million sequenced T cells was likely underestimated. PBMCs went unsorted, and a conclusive naive versus antigen-experienced comparison was therefore prevented.

A note on this clonotype: Its specificity is not known.

The CDR3 consists of 16 residues. The ends were cut back, 0 bases at V and 15 bases at J, with 21 bases in the middle. Per the germline V gene, CDR1 is LGHDT and CDR2 is YNNKEL (reference sequence). Combining a sample-barcoded 5' primer with a J-beta primer mix, a second PCR ran for 7 to 11 cycles. Each cDNA was tagged by a template-switch adaptor containing 12 random nucleotides. TCRdb used MiXCR to reprocess the 5' RACE reads, holding one entry per CDR3 protein. The sample has roughly 1.4 million distinct CDR3 sequences; approximately 59% are singletons. The chain joins TRBV3-1 to TRBJ1-6; D not certain. Sequencing was carried out using blood. The TCR comes from a man in his late teens or twenties in good health. The CDR3 here is CASSQDLGAVIEGLHF. CDR3 nucleotides: TGTGCCAGCAGCCAAGATCTGGGCGCGGTTATCGAGGGCCTCCACTTT.